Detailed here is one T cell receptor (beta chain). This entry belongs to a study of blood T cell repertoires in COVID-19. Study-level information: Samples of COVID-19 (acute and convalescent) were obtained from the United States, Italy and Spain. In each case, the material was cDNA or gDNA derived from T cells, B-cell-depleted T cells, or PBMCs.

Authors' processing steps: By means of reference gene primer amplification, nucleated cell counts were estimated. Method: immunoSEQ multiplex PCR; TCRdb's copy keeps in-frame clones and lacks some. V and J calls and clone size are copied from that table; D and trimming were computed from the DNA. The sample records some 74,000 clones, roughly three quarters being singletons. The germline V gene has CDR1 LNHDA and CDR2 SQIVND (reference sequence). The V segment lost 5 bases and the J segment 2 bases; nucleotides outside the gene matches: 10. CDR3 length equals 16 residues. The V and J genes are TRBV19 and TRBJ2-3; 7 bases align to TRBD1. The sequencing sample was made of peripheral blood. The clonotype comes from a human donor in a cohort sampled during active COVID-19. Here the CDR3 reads CASSGGQVGVTDTQYF. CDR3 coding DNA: TGTGCCAGTAGTGGCGGACAGGTAGGGGTCACAGATACGCAGTATTTT.